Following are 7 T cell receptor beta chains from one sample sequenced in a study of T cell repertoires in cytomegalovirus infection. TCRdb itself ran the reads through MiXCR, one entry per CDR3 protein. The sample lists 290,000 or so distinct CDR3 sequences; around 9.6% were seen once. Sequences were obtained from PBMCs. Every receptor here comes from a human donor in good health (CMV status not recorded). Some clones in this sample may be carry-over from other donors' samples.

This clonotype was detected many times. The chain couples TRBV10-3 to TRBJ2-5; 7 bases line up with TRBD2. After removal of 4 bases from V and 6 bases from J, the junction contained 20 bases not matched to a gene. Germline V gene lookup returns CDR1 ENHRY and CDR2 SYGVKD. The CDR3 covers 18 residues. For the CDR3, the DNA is TGTGCCATCAGTGGTACCGGGACTCCCGGGGGGATCTCGAAGACCCAGTACTTC. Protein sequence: CAISGTGTPGGISKTQYF.

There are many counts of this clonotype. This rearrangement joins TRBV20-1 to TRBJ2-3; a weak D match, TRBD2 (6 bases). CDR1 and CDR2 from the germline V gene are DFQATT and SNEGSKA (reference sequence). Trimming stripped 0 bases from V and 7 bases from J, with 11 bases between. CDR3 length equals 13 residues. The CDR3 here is CSARDPGDHTQYF. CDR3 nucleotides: TGCAGTGCTAGAGATCCGGGGGATCATACGCAGTATTTT.

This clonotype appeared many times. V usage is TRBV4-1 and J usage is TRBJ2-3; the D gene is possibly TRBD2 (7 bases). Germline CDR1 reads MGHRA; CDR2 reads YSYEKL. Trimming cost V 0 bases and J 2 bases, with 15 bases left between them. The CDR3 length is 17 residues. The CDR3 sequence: CASSQDGDGGLTDTQYF. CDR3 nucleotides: TGCGCCAGCAGCCAAGATGGGGACGGGGGGCTCACAGATACGCAGTATTTT.

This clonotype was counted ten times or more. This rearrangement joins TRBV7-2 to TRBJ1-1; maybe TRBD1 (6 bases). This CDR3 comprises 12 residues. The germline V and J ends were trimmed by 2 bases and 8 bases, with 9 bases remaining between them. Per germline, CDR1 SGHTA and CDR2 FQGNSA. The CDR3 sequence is CASSLRGTEAFF. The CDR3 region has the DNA TGTGCCAGCAGCTTAAGGGGGACCGAAGCTTTCTTT.

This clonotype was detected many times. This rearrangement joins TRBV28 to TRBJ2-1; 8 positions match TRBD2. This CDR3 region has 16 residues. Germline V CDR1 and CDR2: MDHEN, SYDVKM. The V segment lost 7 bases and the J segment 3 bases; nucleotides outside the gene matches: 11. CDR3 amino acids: CASTPSRGGNYNEQFF. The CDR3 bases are TGTGCCAGCACCCCCTCCCGCGGGGGGAACTACAATGAGCAGTTCTTC.

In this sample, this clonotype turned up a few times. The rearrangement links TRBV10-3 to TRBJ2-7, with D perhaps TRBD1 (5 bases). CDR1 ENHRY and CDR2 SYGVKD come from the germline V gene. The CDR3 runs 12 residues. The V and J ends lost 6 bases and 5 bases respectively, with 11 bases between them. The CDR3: CAIRVSRDEQYF. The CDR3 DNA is TGTGCCATCAGAGTCAGCAGGGACGAGCAGTACTTC.

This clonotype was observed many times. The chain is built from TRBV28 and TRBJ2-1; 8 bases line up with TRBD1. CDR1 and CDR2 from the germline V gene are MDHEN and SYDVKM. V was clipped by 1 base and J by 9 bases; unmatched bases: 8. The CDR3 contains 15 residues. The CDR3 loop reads CASSLYGPGGGEQFF. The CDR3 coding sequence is TGTGCCAGCAGTTTATATGGTCCAGGGGGCGGTGAGCAGTTCTTC.